These 19 T cell receptor beta chains share one sample of origin, sequenced in a study of blood T cell repertoires in COVID-19. Profiling relied on immunoSEQ multiplex PCR, and the TCRdb table lists in-frame clones only, not all of them. The sample includes 350,000 to 400,000 clones, 90% seen only once; the top ten take about 7%. Specimen: peripheral blood. The origin of the receptors is a man aged 18 to 35 with active or convalescent COVID-19.

The V gene is TRBV3-1 (or the pseudogene TRBV3-2), the J gene TRBJ1-4; D uncertain. This CDR3 region has 14 residues. Per germline, CDR1 LGHDT and CDR2 YNNKEL (reference sequence). Trimming removed 0 bases at V and 7 bases at J, with 9 bases between. The CDR3 sequence: CASSQDMNSEKLFF. The CDR3 nucleotides are TGTGCCAGCAGCCAAGACATGAACAGTGAAAAACTGTTTTTT.

This clone appeared a few times. This chain links TRBV6-6 with TRBJ1-4, with D perhaps matching TRBD1 (5 bases). The CDR3 runs to 14 residues. The V end was cut by 2 bases, the J end by 8 bases, with 12 bases between. CDR1 is MNHNY, CDR2 SVGAGI, per germline (reference sequence). The CDR3 region has the DNA TGTGCCAGCAGTTACCTCGCGGGGGAAGAAAAACTGTTTTTT. This encodes CASSYLAGEEKLFF.

The gene calls are TRBV27 and TRBJ2-1; 7 bases are shared with TRBD2. V lost 2 bases and J lost 8; bases outside the gene matches: 3. Germline CDR1 is MNHEY and CDR2 is SMNVEV (reference sequence). CDR3 length equals 13 residues. CDR3 region: CASSLTSAHEQFF. Written as DNA, the CDR3 is TGTGCCAGCAGTTTAACTAGCGCGCATGAGCAGTTCTTC.

The J gene is TRBJ1-2, the V gene TRBV7-9; perhaps TRBD1 as D (5 bases). Germline lookup yields CDR1 SEHNR and CDR2 FQNEAQ (reference sequence). The V and J ends lost 2 bases and 2 bases respectively, with 6 bases between them. The CDR3 consists of 13 residues. CDR3 nucleotides: TGTGCCAGCAGCTTACAGGGAAACTATGGCTACACCTTC. It codes for CASSLQGNYGYTF.

J is TRBJ1-6 and V is TRBV19; D not resolved. Trimming stripped 4 bases from V and 7 bases from J, with 14 bases between. Germline V gene sequence: CDR1 LNHDA, CDR2 SQIVND (reference sequence). The CDR3 is 15 residues long. CDR3 sequence reads: CASSTRGPANSPLHF. As DNA, the CDR3 is TGTGCCAGTAGTACCCGAGGCCCGGCAAATTCACCCCTCCACTTT.

The chain combines TRBV28 with TRBJ2-4, with 9 bases lining up with TRBD1. Germline-derived CDR1 and CDR2 are MDHEN and SYDVKM. After removal of 6 bases from V and 6 bases from J, the junction contained 0 bases not matched to a gene. This CDR3 has 12 amino acids. The CDR3 DNA follows: TGTGCCAGCAGGACAGGGGGAAACATTCAGTACTTC. Protein: CASRTGGNIQYF.

A note on this clone: This same CDR3 is encoded by further DNA sequences in the sample. The chain uses TRBV19 and TRBJ1-5; D gene uncertain. Germline CDR1 reads LNHDA; CDR2 reads SQIVND (reference sequence). The CDR3 contains 15 residues. Deletions cut 1 base from V and 3 bases from J, with 10 bases between. CDR3 sequence: CASSIVAGSNQPQHF. The CDR3 DNA reads as TGTGCCAGTAGTATAGTGGCGGGGTCCAATCAGCCCCAGCATTTT.

The chain combines TRBV11-3 with TRBJ1-3; 8 bases are a match to TRBD1. Germline values: CDR1 SGHNT, CDR2 YENEEA. Trimming removed 0 bases from V and 2 bases from J; junction bases left unmatched: 15. The CDR3 consists of 20 residues. CDR3 coding DNA: TGTGCCAGCAGCTTAGAAGACAGGGGCCCCTTTTTTGGGGCTGGAAACACCATATATTTT. It is translated as CASSLEDRGPFFGAGNTIYF.

The chain recombines TRBV6-2 or TRBV6-3 with TRBJ1-5, with D unresolved. V was trimmed by 5 bases and J by 5 bases, leaving 7 bases between them. CDR1 and CDR2 from the germline V gene are MNHEY and SVGEGT. This CDR3 is 12 amino acids long. The CDR3 DNA is TGTGCCAGCAGTCTCCCGTATCAGCCCCAGCATTTT. Encoded protein: CASSLPYQPQHF.

The chain employs TRBV25-1 and TRBJ1-3; D unresolved. Trimming cost V 2 bases and J 2 bases, with 7 bases left between them. Per the germline V gene, CDR1 is MGHDK and CDR2 is SYGVNS. The CDR3 is 14 residues long. CDR3 loop: CASSEVDTGNTIYF. The CDR3 coding sequence is TGTGCCAGCAGTGAAGTCGACACTGGAAACACCATATATTTT. Variable domain in full (rest from reference TRBV25-1 and TRBJ1-3): EADIYQTPRYLVIGTGKKITLECSQTMGHDKMYWYQQDPGMELHLIHYSYGVNSTEKGDLSSESTVSRIRTEHFPLTLESARPSHTSQYLCASSEVDTGNTIYFGEGSWLTVV.

V is TRBV6-2 or TRBV6-3 and J is TRBJ1-1, with D possibly matching TRBD1 (5 bases). The CDR3 is 14 residues long. The germline CDR1 and CDR2 sequences are MNHEY and SVGEGT. With 1 base removed from V and 3 bases from J, the gap between germline ends came to 9 bases. CDR3 amino acids: CASSYLQGYTEAFF. Written as DNA, the CDR3 is TGTGCCAGCAGTTACTTGCAGGGATACACTGAAGCTTTCTTT.

The chain has TRBV29-1 and TRBJ2-1; 7 bases fit TRBD1. The CDR3 loop spans 15 amino acids. V trimming: 7 bases; J trimming: 0 bases; junction bases outside the gene matches: 9. Germline values: CDR1 SQVTM, CDR2 ANQGSEA. CDR3 amino acids: CSAGTVKGSYNEQFF. The CDR3 nucleotides read TGCAGCGCAGGGACAGTTAAGGGCTCCTACAATGAGCAGTTCTTC.

This rearrangement joins TRBV27 to TRBJ2-7; the D is unclear. This CDR3 spans 13 amino acids. Trimming removed 3 bases at V and 1 base at J, with 7 bases between. Per the germline V gene, CDR1 is MNHEY and CDR2 is SMNVEV (reference sequence). Here the CDR3 DNA reads TGTGCCAGCAGTTTCAAACTATCCTACGAGCAGTACTTC. Its protein product is CASSFKLSYEQYF.

The CDR3 reads CASSLAGQGVGNQPQHF. CDR3 nucleotides: TGTGCCAGCAGCTTAGCGGGACAGGGTGTTGGCAATCAGCCCCAGCATTTT. The chain joins TRBV11-2 to TRBJ1-5; TRBD1 agrees at 9 bases. The germline gives CDR1 SGHAT, CDR2 FQNNGV. CDR3 length equals 17 residues. Losses at the gene ends were 1 base for V and 2 bases for J; bases not matched to a gene: 6.

This clone has a handful of counts. This chain joins TRBV28 and TRBJ2-7; D possibly corresponds to TRBD2 (6 bases). CDR1 and CDR2 (germline): MDHEN, SYDVKM. This CDR3 comprises 15 residues. Trimming took 6 bases from V and 0 from J, leaving 15 bases between them. The CDR3 loop reads CASRLGGYSSYEQYF. The CDR3 DNA sequence: TGTGCCAGCAGGTTAGGAGGGTATAGCTCCTACGAGCAGTACTTC. Full variable domain (outside the CDR3, taken from reference TRBV28 and TRBJ2-7): DVKVTQSSRYLVKRTGEKVFLECVQDMDHENMFWYRQDPGLGLRLIYFSYDVKMKEKGDIPEGYSVSREKKERFSLILESASTNQTSMYLCASRLGGYSSYEQYFGPGTRLTVT.

The rearrangement uses TRBV18 and TRBJ1-5, with 8 bases identical to TRBD1. V lost 1 base to trimming and J lost 6 bases; unmatched junction nucleotides: 17. The CDR3 spans 19 residues. Germline V lookup: CDR1 KGHSH, CDR2 LQKENI. The CDR3 loop reads CASSPLEAFGTGYGQPQHF. The DNA for the CDR3 is TGTGCCAGCTCACCACTAGAAGCTTTCGGGACAGGTTACGGTCAGCCCCAGCATTTT.

The V and J genes are TRBV6-1 and TRBJ2-1; 8 nucleotides match TRBD2. The CDR3 totals 16 residues. V trimming: 4 bases; J trimming: 3 bases; junction bases outside the gene matches: 8. From germline, CDR1 is MNHNS and CDR2 SASEGT. The CDR3 DNA sequence: TGTGCCAGCAGTGGGTTAACTAGCGGCAACTACAATGAGCAGTTCTTC. Its translation: CASSGLTSGNYNEQFF.

V and J are TRBV4-1 and TRBJ2-5; 7 nucleotides align to TRBD1. The V gene end was trimmed by 0 bases and the J gene end by 9 bases; junction bases not matched to a gene: 10. The CDR3 length is 15 residues. CDR1 is MGHRA and CDR2 is YSYEKL in the germline V gene. As DNA, the CDR3 is TGCGCCAGCAGCCAAGAACAGGGGACCGAACATCCCCAGTACTTC. Translation gives CASSQEQGTEHPQYF.

This clone was seen just once. The CDR3 region has the DNA TGCAGCACTAGACAGGGTTGGGGAACTGAAGCTTTCTTT. This gives the protein CSTRQGWGTEAFF. The chain couples TRBV29-1 to TRBJ1-1, with TRBD1 matching over 7 bases. V was clipped by 8 bases and J by 5 bases; unmatched bases: 11. CDR3 length: 13 amino acids. Germline CDR1 SQVTM, CDR2 ANQGSEA.